Shown below are 32 T cell receptor beta chains from a single sample sequenced in a study of T cells in Graves' hyperthyroidism and ophthalmopathy (dated by TCRdb to the late 2010s). The protocol used for the library was multiplex PCR. The sequencer listed for this sample is Illumina HiSeq 2000. The TCR beta CDR3 regions were amplified from the RNA transcripts. For the first round of RT-PCR on the TCR CDR3, the HTBI primer set was used together with the Qiagen OneStep RT-PCR kit. TCRdb cleaned the public reads at Q25 with fastp, built clones with MiXCR and kept in-frame beta chains. When rows share a CDR3 protein, they turn into one entry using the most common DNA and genes. In this sample the table shows under 250,000 distinct CDR3 sequences, about 24% of which occur a single time. The ten largest clones represent about a third of the sample. The material sequenced was blood. These receptors came from a woman aged 40 to 50 with Graves' ophthalmopathy.

The chain couples TRBV6-1 to TRBJ1-1; 7 bases align to TRBD1. Germline V lookup: CDR1 MNHNS, CDR2 SASEGT. The CDR3 contains 14 residues. J was trimmed by 7 bases and V by 0 bases; bases with no gene match: 5. The CDR3 nucleotides read TGTGCCAGCAGTGAAGCGCGACAGGGAATTGAAGCTTTCTTT. Amino acids: CASSEARQGIEAFF.

Many counts were recorded for this clonotype. In this CDR3 the conserved last residue, phenylalanine or tryptophan, is missing, so a read error is likely. The rearrangement uses TRBV6-2 or TRBV6-3 and TRBJ2-7; no definite D call. The V gene lost 6 bases and the J gene lost 2 bases, with 20 bases spanning the gap. CDR3 length equals 16 residues. Germline CDR1 is MNHEY and CDR2 is SVGEGT. For the CDR3, the DNA is TGTGCCAGCAGCGAACGTAAGACACACCGCCCCTACGAGCAGTACCTC. It encodes CASSERKTHRPYEQYL.

The chain combines TRBV28 with TRBJ2-7; D is uncertain. Between the trimmed V and J ends, which lost 3 bases and 0 bases, there was a span of 15 bases. Germline V gene data show CDR1 as MDHEN and CDR2 as SYDVKM. This CDR3 region has 16 residues. The chain's CDR3 is CASSLGPGSNSYEQYF. Here the CDR3 DNA reads TGTGCCAGCAGTTTGGGCCCCGGGTCGAACTCCTACGAGCAGTACTTC.

This clonotype was seen at least ten times. The chain has TRBV28 and TRBJ1-5; the D is unclear. The CDR3 spans 14 residues. The germline gives CDR1 MDHEN, CDR2 SYDVKM. Trimming removed 4 bases from V and 6 bases from J, with 13 bases in between. The CDR3 sequence is CASSSAPRGQPQHF. In DNA form, the CDR3 reads TGTGCCAGCAGTTCAGCGCCCCGGGGTCAGCCCCAGCATTTT.

This sequence joins TRBV11-1 and TRBJ1-1; D is uncertain. The CDR3 runs to 15 residues. From germline, CDR1 is SGHAT and CDR2 FQDESV (reference sequence). The V gene lost 1 base and the J gene lost 4 bases, with 13 bases spanning the gap. CDR3 coding DNA: TGTGCCAGCAGCTTAGGTGGGGTTTCAGGCACTGAAGCTTTCTTT. Translated, it gives CASSLGGVSGTEAFF.

This clonotype has ten or more counts. CDR3 sequence (DNA): TGTGCCAGCAGAAGCAGGTCCTATTACGAGCAGTACTTC. Its protein is CASRSRSYYEQYF. The chain combines TRBV5-6 with TRBJ2-7; no definite D call. Per germline, CDR1 SGHDT and CDR2 YYEEEE. Trimming took off 5 bases at V and 4 bases at J, with 13 bases between the two ends. This CDR3 has 13 residues.

This clonotype was seen many times. The rearrangement joins TRBV12-3 or TRBV12-4 to TRBJ2-7; a possible D gene is TRBD2 (5 bases). CDR3 length equals 13 residues. V dropped 7 bases and J dropped 4 bases, with 14 bases sitting between them. Written as DNA, the CDR3 is TGTGCCAGCACCAACGATCGGGGTTACGAGCAGTACTTC. As protein: CASTNDRGYEQYF.

This clonotype was detected many times. This chain connects TRBV3-1 to TRBJ1-5; 8 bases line up with TRBD1. The CDR3 extends over 15 amino acids. Germline V gene sequence: CDR1 LGHDT, CDR2 YNNKEL (reference sequence). The V gene end was trimmed by 0 bases and the J gene end by 4 bases; junction bases not matched to a gene: 2. For the CDR3, the DNA is TGTGCCAGCAGCCAAGATAGGACAGGGAATCAGCCCCAGCATTTT. This translates into CASSQDRTGNQPQHF.

J is TRBJ1-2 and V is TRBV19; D possibly corresponds to TRBD1 (6 bases). The ends were cut back, 5 bases at V and 4 bases at J, with 11 bases in the middle. CDR1 and CDR2 from the germline V gene are LNHDA and SQIVND (reference sequence). CDR3 length equals 13 residues. The CDR3, as DNA: TGTGCCAGTAGTCCTCGGACAGTCTATGGCTACACCTTC. It translates to CASSPRTVYGYTF.

The chain carries TRBV30 and TRBJ2-7, with D possibly TRBD1 on 6 matching bases. Germline V gene lookup returns CDR1 GTSNPN and CDR2 SVGIG (reference sequence). Deletions cut 0 bases from V and 8 bases from J, with 11 bases between. The CDR3 spans 12 residues. The CDR3 protein is CAWSVMGDKQYF. For the CDR3, the DNA is TGTGCCTGGAGTGTAATGGGGGACAAGCAGTACTTC.

In its sample, this clonotype was seen many times. The chain employs TRBV2 and TRBJ1-1, with 7 nucleotides matching TRBD1. V gave up 6 bases and J gave up 0 bases; unmatched junction bases: 10. Germline V gives CDR1 SNHLY, CDR2 FYNNEI. The CDR3 spans 16 residues. CDR3 loop: CASRGTPGQMNTEAFF. In DNA, the CDR3 is TGTGCCAGCAGGGGTACACCGGGACAGATGAACACTGAAGCTTTCTTT.

This clonotype came up many times. The chain recombines TRBV5-1 with TRBJ1-1, with no clear D. This CDR3 contains 16 residues. CDR1 and CDR2 from the germline V gene are SGHRS and YFSETQ. V was clipped by 0 bases and J by 0 bases, with 12 bases between them. The CDR3 DNA sequence: TGCGCCAGCAGCTTGGGGACGGATTACATGAACACTGAAGCTTTCTTT. Amino acids: CASSLGTDYMNTEAFF. Full variable domain (rest looked up from reference TRBV5-1 and TRBJ1-1): KAGVTQTPRYLIKTRGQQVTLSCSPISGHRSVSWYQQTPGQGLQFLFEYFSETQRNKGNFPGRFSGRQFSNSRSEMNVSTLELGDSALYLCASSLGTDYMNTEAFFGQGTRLTVV.

This clonotype came up many times. This chain uses TRBV27 with TRBJ2-7; the match to TRBD2 covers 8 bases. Germline assignment: CDR1 MNHEY and CDR2 SMNVEV (reference sequence). This CDR3 is 12 amino acids long. After removal of 4 bases from V and 4 bases from J, the junction contained 0 bases not matched to a gene. CDR3 amino acids: CASSSGGYEQYF. The CDR3 DNA reads as TGTGCCAGCAGTTCGGGGGGGTACGAGCAGTACTTC.

This chain links TRBV12-3 or TRBV12-4 with TRBJ1-2, with D possibly being TRBD1 (6 bases). V was cut by 6 bases and J by 8 bases, with 13 bases left in between. There are 12 residues in the CDR3. Written as DNA, the CDR3 is TGTGCCAGCAGGACAGGTACGCGCGGCTACACCTTC. Amino acid sequence: CASRTGTRGYTF.

The chain joins TRBV7-2 to TRBJ2-7; D gene uncertain. This CDR3 is built from 14 residues. The V gene lost 1 base and the J gene lost 4 bases, with 11 bases spanning the gap. CDR1 is SGHTA and CDR2 is FQGNSA in the germline V gene. CDR3: CASSLDQYSYEQYF. CDR3 DNA sequence: TGTGCCAGCAGCTTAGACCAGTACTCATACGAGCAGTACTTC. The whole variable domain, filled in from reference TRBV7-2 and TRBJ2-7, reads GAGVSQSPSNKVTEKGKDVELRCDPISGHTALYWYRQSLGQGLEFLIYFQGNSAPDKSGLPSDRFSAERTGGSVSTLTIQRTQQEDSAVYLCASSLDQYSYEQYFGPGTRLTVT.

This clonotype was counted at least ten times. J is TRBJ2-7 and V is TRBV4-2, with D perhaps TRBD2 (6 bases). The V gene lost 0 bases and the J gene lost 4 bases, with 16 bases spanning the gap. Germline values: CDR1 LGHNA, CDR2 YNFKEQ. This CDR3 has 16 amino acids. DNA for the CDR3: TGTGCCAGCAGCCAAGAAGGTGACGGGAGTACGTACGAGCAGTACTTC. Its translation: CASSQEGDGSTYEQYF.

This clonotype occurred many times. The CDR3 DNA sequence: TGTGCCAGCAGCCCAAACAGGGAAAGCCGGGAGACCCAGTACTTC. This codes for CASSPNRESRETQYF. The chain uses TRBV9 and TRBJ2-5; D is possibly TRBD1 (6 bases). The CDR3 loop spans 15 amino acids. Between the trimmed V and J ends, which lost 4 bases and 5 bases, there was a span of 18 bases. CDR1 and CDR2 (germline): SGDLS, YYNGEE.

At least ten counts were recorded for this clonotype. The CDR3 loop is CASSLLSGSYTGELFF. In DNA form, the CDR3 reads TGTGCCAGCAGCTTACTTAGCGGGAGTTACACCGGGGAGCTGTTTTTT. V gene TRBV5-5 combines with J gene TRBJ2-2; 9 bases fit TRBD2. V lost 2 bases, J lost 3 bases, and 5 bases stayed unmatched. CDR1 is SGHKS and CDR2 is YYEKEE in the germline V gene (reference sequence). The CDR3 consists of 16 residues.

The J gene is TRBJ2-2, the V gene TRBV19, with TRBD2 identical over 7 bases. The CDR3 spans 15 residues. The germline V gene has CDR1 LNHDA and CDR2 SQIVND (reference sequence). J gave up 6 bases and V 5 bases, and 9 bases lay outside the gene matches. The CDR3 DNA is TGTGCCAGTAGTGTGGCGGGAGTTTCTTCCGGGGAGCTGTTTTTT. This codes for CASSVAGVSSGELFF.

This clonotype came up many times. This chain uses TRBV29-1 with TRBJ1-1; TRBD1 might be the D (5 bases). The V gene's germline CDR1 is SQVTM and CDR2 ANQGSEA. The V and J ends lost 4 bases and 6 bases respectively, with 12 bases between them. The CDR3 covers 12 residues. The CDR3 sequence: CSVVEQVPEAFF. The CDR3 DNA reads as TGCAGCGTTGTGGAACAGGTCCCTGAAGCTTTCTTT.

The chain combines TRBV12-3 or TRBV12-4 with TRBJ2-7; D unclear. The CDR3 runs 12 residues. The V end was cut by 5 bases, the J end by 4 bases, with 9 bases between. CDR3 coding DNA: TGTGCCAGCAGTCCCATGGGGTACGAGCAGTACTTC. It specifies CASSPMGYEQYF.

In regard to this clonotype: A junction end diverges from the germline sequence, so it may reflect a read error. V usage is TRBV5-4 and J usage is TRBJ2-5; D gene uncertain. Germline V gives CDR1 SGHNT, CDR2 YYREEE (reference sequence). The CDR3 covers 15 residues. The CDR3, as DNA: TGTGCCAGCAGCTTTTTAAGCGCGCCTGAGGAGACACAGTACTTC. Translated, it gives CASSFLSAPEETQYF.

The J gene is TRBJ2-5, the V gene TRBV6-2 or TRBV6-3; 9 bases align to TRBD1. There are 15 residues in the CDR3. The V segment lost 2 bases and the J segment 4 bases; nucleotides outside the gene matches: 5. Germline CDR1 MNHEY, CDR2 SVGEGT. The CDR3 DNA reads as TGTGCCAGCAGTTACCGGGGACAGGGAGGAGAGACCCAGTACTTC. Protein: CASSYRGQGGETQYF.

This clonotype was counted ten times or more. The chain joins TRBV10-2 to TRBJ1-5, with TRBD1 as a possible D gene (5 bases). Trimming removed 0 bases at V and 3 bases at J, with 6 bases between. There are 14 residues in the CDR3. Germline values: CDR1 WSHSY, CDR2 SAAADI. The CDR3 sequence: CASSESGVNQPQHF. The CDR3 bases are TGCGCCAGCAGTGAGTCAGGGGTCAATCAGCCCCAGCATTTT.

The table lists this clonotype with many counts. The V call is TRBV28, the J call TRBJ1-5, with D unresolved. Germline-derived CDR1 and CDR2 are MDHEN and SYDVKM. Deletions cut 6 bases from V and 4 bases from J, with 13 bases between. CDR3 length: 14 amino acids. DNA of the CDR3: TGTGCCAGCAGGCCCGGGAGCCTAAATCAGCCCCAGCATTTT. This sequence encodes CASRPGSLNQPQHF.

This clonotype has at least ten counts. The chain links TRBV12-3 or TRBV12-4 to TRBJ2-7; 9 bases map to TRBD1. V dropped 6 bases and J dropped 6; count of bases not matched to a gene: 9. The CDR3 runs 14 residues. For the CDR3, the DNA is TGTGCCAGCAGCAATACAGGGGGCTTAGGCGAGCAGTACTTC. Its translation is CASSNTGGLGEQYF.

In its sample, this clonotype was seen many times. The CDR3 sequence: CASSYLGQGDYEQYF. In nucleotides, the CDR3 is TGTGCCAGCAGTTACTTAGGACAGGGGGACTACGAGCAGTACTTC. The chain couples TRBV6-5 to TRBJ2-7; 10 bases are a match to TRBD1. The germline CDR1 and CDR2 sequences are MNHEY and SVGAGI. The V gene end was trimmed by 1 base and the J gene end by 3 bases; junction bases not matched to a gene: 3. CDR3 size: 15 residues.

The gene calls are TRBV28 and TRBJ1-2, with TRBD1 matching 7 bases. The germline V gene has CDR1 MDHEN and CDR2 SYDVKM. The V and J ends lost 5 bases and 4 bases, in that order; junction bases with no gene match: 10. The CDR3 length is 15 residues. The CDR3 protein is CASSAGTVELYGYTF. The CDR3 DNA reads TGTGCCAGCAGTGCCGGGACAGTGGAGCTCTATGGCTACACCTTC.

The chain recombines TRBV6-1 with TRBJ2-5; D gene ambiguous. This CDR3 has 13 amino acids. V lost 10 bases and J lost 5, with 17 bases in between. Germline CDR1 is MNHNS and CDR2 is SASEGT. CDR3 amino acids: CATSSGYMETQYF. CDR3 bases: TGTGCCACTTCCTCGGGCTATATGGAGACCCAGTACTTC.

The V gene is TRBV27, the J gene TRBJ2-3; TRBD2 agrees at 7 bases. Trimming removed 7 bases from V and 3 bases from J; junction bases left unmatched: 7. Per germline, CDR1 MNHEY and CDR2 SMNVEV (reference sequence). The CDR3 loop spans 14 amino acids. The CDR3, as DNA: TGTGCCAGCATCAGACGGGGGGTTACAGATACGCAGTATTTT. Amino acid sequence: CASIRRGVTDTQYF.

This clonotype occurred many times. This chain joins TRBV11-1 and TRBJ1-3; a possible D gene is TRBD1 (5 bases). Germline CDR1 and CDR2: SGHAT and FQDESV (reference sequence). V dropped 8 bases and J dropped 2 bases, with 13 bases sitting between them. CDR3 length: 14 amino acids. In nucleotides, the CDR3 is TGTGCCAGCCGGAGGGGACCAACTGGAAACACCATATATTTT. Protein product: CASRRGPTGNTIYF.

This clonotype came up many times. V is TRBV27 and J is TRBJ2-7; D might be TRBD1 (6 bases). CDR3 length: 17 amino acids. Trimming took off 3 bases at V and 3 bases at J, with 21 bases between the two ends. Germline CDR1 MNHEY, CDR2 SMNVEV (reference sequence). The CDR3 is CASSFARDTLRLYEQYF. The CDR3 bases are TGTGCCAGCAGTTTTGCGAGGGACACACTGCGACTCTACGAGCAGTACTTC.